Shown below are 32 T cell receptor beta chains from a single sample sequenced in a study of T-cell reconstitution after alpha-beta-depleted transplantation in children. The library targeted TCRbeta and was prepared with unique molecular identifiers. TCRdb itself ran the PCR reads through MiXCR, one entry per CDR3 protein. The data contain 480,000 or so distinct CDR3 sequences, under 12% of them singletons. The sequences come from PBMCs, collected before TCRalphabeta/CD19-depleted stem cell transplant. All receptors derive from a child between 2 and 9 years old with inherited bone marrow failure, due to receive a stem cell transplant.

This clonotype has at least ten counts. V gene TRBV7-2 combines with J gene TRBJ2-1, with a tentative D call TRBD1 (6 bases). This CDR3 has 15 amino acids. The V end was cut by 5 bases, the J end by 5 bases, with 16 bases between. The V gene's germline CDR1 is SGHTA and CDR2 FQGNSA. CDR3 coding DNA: TGTGCCAGCAGCCCAATGGGGGCCCGCAACAATGAGCAGTTCTTC. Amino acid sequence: CASSPMGARNNEQFF.

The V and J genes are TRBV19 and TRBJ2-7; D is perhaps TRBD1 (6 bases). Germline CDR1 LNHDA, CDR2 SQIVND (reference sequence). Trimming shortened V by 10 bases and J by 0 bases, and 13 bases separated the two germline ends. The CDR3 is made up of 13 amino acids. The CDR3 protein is CATLDRSSYEQYF. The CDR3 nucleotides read TGTGCCACCCTCGACAGGAGCTCCTACGAGCAGTACTTC.

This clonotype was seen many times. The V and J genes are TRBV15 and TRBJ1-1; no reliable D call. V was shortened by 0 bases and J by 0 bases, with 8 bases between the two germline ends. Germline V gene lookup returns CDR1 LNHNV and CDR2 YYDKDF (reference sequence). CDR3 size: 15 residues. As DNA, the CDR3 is TGTGCCACCAGCAGAGAGGTCGATCTGAACACTGAAGCTTTCTTT. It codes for CATSREVDLNTEAFF.

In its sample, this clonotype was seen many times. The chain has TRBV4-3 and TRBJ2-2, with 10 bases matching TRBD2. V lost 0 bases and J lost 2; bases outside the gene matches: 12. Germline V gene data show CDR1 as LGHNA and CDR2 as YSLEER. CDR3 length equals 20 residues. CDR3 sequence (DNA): TGCGCCAGCAGCCAAGATAGCCAGCGGGAGGGCCCTGTTAACACCGGGGAGCTGTTTTTT. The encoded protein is CASSQDSQREGPVNTGELFF.

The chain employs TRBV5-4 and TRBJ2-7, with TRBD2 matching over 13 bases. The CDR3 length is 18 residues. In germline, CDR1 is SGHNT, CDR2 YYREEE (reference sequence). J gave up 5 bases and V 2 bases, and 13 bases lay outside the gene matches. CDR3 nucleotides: TGTGCCAGCAGCTTATCCCCCTTTCCGGGACTAGCGGGACACGAGCAGTACTTC. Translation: CASSLSPFPGLAGHEQYF.

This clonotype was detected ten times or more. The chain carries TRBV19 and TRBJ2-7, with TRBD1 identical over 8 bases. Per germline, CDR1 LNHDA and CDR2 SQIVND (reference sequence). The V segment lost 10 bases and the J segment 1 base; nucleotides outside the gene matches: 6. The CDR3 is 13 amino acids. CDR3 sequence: CATWDRYSYEQYF. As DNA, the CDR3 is TGTGCCACATGGGACAGGTATTCCTACGAGCAGTACTTC.

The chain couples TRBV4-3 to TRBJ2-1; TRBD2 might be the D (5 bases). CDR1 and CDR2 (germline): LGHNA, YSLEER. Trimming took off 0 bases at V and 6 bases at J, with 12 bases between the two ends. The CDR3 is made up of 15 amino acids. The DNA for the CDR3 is TGCGCCAGCAGCCAAGAAGGAGGATGGGTCAATGAGCAGTTCTTC. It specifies CASSQEGGWVNEQFF.

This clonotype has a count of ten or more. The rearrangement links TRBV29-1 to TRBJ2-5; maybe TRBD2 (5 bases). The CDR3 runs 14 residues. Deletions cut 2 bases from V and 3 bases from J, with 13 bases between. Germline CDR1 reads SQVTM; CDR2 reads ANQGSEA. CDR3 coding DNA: TGCAGCGTTGAACGGGATGGGAGTGAAGAGACCCAGTACTTC. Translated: CSVERDGSEETQYF.

CDR3 amino acids: CASGRLAGGADTQYF. The CDR3 DNA reads as TGCGCCTCAGGGCGACTAGCGGGAGGGGCAGATACGCAGTATTTT. The chain uses TRBV5-1 and TRBJ2-3; 14 bases are a match to TRBD2. V gave up 10 bases and J gave up 4 bases; unmatched junction bases: 8. CDR3 length: 15 amino acids. Germline assignment: CDR1 SGHRS and CDR2 YFSETQ.

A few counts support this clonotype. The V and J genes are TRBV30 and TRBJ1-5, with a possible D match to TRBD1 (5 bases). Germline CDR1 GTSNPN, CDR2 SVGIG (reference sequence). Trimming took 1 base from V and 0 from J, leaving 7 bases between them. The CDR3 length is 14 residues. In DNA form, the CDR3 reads TGTGCCTGGAGTGCAGGGAATAGCAATCAGCCCCAGCATTTT. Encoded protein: CAWSAGNSNQPQHF. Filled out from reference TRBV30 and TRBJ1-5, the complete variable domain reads SQTIHQWPATLVQPVGSPLSLECTVEGTSNPNLYWYRQAAGRGLQLLFYSVGIGQISSEVPQNLSASRPQDRQFILSSKKLLLSDSGFYLCAWSAGNSNQPQHFGDGTRLSIL.

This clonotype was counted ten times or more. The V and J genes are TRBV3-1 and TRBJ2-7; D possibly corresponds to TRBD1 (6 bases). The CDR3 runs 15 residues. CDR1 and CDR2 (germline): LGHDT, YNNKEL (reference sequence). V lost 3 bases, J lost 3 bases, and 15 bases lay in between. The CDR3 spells CASSHRPGHLYEQYF. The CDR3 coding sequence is TGTGCCAGCAGCCACCGACCGGGACACCTCTACGAGCAGTACTTC.

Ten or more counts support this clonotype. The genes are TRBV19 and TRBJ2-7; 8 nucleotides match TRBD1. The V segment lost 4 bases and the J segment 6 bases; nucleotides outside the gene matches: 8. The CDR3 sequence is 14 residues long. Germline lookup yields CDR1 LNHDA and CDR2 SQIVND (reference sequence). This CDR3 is CASSNDRGLSEQYF. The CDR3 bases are TGTGCCAGTAGTAATGACAGGGGCCTCTCCGAGCAGTACTTC.

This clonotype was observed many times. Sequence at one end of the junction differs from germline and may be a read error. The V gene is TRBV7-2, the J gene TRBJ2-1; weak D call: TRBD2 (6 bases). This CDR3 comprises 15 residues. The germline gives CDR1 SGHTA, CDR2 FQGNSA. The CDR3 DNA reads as TGTGCCAGCAGCCTAGCTAGCGCGTCCTACAATGAGCAGTTCTTC. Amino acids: CASSLASASYNEQFF.

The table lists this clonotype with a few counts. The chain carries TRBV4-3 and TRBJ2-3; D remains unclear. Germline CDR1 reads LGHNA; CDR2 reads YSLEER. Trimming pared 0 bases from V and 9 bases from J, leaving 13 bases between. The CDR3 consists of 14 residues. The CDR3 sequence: CASSQETHKGTQYF. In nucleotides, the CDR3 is TGCGCCAGCAGCCAAGAGACCCACAAAGGGACGCAGTATTTT.

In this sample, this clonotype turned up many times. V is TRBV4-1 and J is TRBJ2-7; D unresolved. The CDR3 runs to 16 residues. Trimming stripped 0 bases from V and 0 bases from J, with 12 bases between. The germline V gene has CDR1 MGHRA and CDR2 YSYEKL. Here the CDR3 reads CASSQDSRTSSYEQYF. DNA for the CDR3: TGCGCCAGCAGCCAAGATTCGCGGACGAGCTCCTACGAGCAGTACTTC.

The CDR3 loop reads CASYPGMWPNRTDTQYF. In DNA form, the CDR3 reads TGTGCCAGCTATCCGGGGATGTGGCCTAACCGCACAGATACGCAGTATTTT. This rearrangement joins TRBV7-2 to TRBJ2-3; possible D gene TRBD2, 5 bases. Germline CDR1 and CDR2: SGHTA and FQGNSA. The CDR3 covers 17 residues. V shed 8 bases and J shed 1 base, with 22 bases lying between them.

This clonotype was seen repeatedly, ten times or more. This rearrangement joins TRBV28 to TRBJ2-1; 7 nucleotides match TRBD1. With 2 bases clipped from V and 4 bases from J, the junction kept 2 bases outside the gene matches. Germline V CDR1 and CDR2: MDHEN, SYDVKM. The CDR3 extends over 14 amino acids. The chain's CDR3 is CASSLGGQYNEQFF. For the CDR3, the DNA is TGTGCCAGCAGTTTAGGGGGACAGTACAATGAGCAGTTCTTC.

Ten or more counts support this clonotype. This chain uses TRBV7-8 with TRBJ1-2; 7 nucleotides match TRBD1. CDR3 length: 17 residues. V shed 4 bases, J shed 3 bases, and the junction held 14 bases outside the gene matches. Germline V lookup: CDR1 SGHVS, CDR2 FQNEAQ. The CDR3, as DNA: TGTGCCAGCAGCTCCCGGGGATTTGGAGACAGGGACTATGGCTACACCTTC. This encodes CASSSRGFGDRDYGYTF.

The CDR3 coding sequence is TGTGCCAGCAGCCAAGCCGGGACATACTACGAGCAGTACTTC. This gives the protein CASSQAGTYYEQYF. The chain couples TRBV3-1 to TRBJ2-7; possible D gene TRBD1, 6 bases. Trimming removed 1 base from V and 3 bases from J, with 10 bases in between. CDR3 size: 14 residues. Germline-derived CDR1 and CDR2 are LGHDT and YNNKEL (reference sequence).

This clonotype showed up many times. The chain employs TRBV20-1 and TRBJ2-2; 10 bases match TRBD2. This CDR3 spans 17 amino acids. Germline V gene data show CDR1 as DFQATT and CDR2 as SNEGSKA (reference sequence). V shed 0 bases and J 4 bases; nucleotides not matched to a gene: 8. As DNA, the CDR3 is TGCAGTGCTAGAGATATAGGTAGCGGGAGGAGCACCGGGGAGCTGTTTTTT. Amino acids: CSARDIGSGRSTGELFF.

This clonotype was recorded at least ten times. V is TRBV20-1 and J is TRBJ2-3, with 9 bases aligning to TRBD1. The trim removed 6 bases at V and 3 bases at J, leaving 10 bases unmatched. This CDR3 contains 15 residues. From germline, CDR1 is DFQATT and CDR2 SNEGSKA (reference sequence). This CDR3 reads CSAGGGTGRTDTQYF. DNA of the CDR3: TGCAGTGCAGGGGGCGGGACAGGGAGAACAGATACGCAGTATTTT.

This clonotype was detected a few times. The CDR3 sequence is CATSETGTAAGYTF. The CDR3 DNA is TGTGCCACCAGTGAAACCGGGACAGCGGCTGGCTACACCTTC. The chain uses TRBV24-1 and TRBJ1-2; TRBD1 agrees at 7 bases. Germline trimming cut 4 bases from V and 7 bases from J; bases unmatched to any gene: 8. The CDR3 length is 14 residues. Germline V gives CDR1 KGHDR, CDR2 SFDVKD.

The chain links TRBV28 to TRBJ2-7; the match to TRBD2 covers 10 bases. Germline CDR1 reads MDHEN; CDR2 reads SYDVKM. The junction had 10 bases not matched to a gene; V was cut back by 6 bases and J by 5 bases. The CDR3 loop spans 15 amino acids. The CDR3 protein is CASRPPGLANHEQYF. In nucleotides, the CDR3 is TGTGCCAGCAGACCCCCGGGACTAGCGAACCACGAGCAGTACTTC. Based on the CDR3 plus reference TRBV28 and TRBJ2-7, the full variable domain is DVKVTQSSRYLVKRTGEKVFLECVQDMDHENMFWYRQDPGLGLRLIYFSYDVKMKEKGDIPEGYSVSREKKERFSLILESASTNQTSMYLCASRPPGLANHEQYFGPGTRLTVT.

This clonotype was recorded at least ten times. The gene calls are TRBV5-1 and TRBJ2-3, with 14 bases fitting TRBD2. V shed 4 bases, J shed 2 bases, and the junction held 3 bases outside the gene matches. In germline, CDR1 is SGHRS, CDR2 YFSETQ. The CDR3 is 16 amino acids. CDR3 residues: CASSRLAGGLTDTQYF. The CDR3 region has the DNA TGCGCCAGCAGCCGACTAGCGGGAGGGCTCACAGATACGCAGTATTTT.

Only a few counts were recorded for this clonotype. The CDR3 region is CASSDLLAGVSYEQYF. CDR3 DNA: TGTGCCAGCAGTGATTTACTAGCGGGAGTTTCCTACGAGCAGTACTTC. The chain recombines TRBV2 with TRBJ2-7; 11 positions match TRBD2. The CDR3 consists of 16 residues. CDR1 SNHLY and CDR2 FYNNEI come from the germline V gene. V lost 3 bases, J lost 1 base, and 5 bases stayed unmatched.

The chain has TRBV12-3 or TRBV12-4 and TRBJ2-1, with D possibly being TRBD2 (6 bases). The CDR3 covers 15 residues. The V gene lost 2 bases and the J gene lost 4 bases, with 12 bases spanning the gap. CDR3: CASSLLSGQYNEQFF. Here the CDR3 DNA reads TGTGCCAGCAGTTTACTCAGCGGGCAATACAATGAGCAGTTCTTC.

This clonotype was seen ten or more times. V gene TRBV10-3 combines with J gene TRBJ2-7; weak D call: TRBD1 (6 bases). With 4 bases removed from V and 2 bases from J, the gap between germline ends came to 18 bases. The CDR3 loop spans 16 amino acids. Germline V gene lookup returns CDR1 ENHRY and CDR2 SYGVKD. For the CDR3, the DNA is TGTGCCATCAGTGCGGCCGACAGGTTAGAAACCTACGAGCAGTACTTC. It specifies CAISAADRLETYEQYF.

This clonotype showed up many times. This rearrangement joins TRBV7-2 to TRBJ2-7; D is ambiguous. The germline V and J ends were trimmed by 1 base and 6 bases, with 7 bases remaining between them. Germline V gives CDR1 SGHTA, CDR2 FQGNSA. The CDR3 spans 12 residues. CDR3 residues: CASSLVWGEQYF. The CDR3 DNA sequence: TGTGCCAGCAGCTTAGTGTGGGGCGAGCAGTACTTC.

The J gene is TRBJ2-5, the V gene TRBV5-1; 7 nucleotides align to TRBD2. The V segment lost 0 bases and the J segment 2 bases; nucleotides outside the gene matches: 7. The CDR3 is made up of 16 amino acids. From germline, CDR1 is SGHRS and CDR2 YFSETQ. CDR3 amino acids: CASSLAGMGGQETQYF. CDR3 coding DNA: TGCGCCAGCAGCTTGGCCGGTATGGGAGGGCAAGAGACCCAGTACTTC.

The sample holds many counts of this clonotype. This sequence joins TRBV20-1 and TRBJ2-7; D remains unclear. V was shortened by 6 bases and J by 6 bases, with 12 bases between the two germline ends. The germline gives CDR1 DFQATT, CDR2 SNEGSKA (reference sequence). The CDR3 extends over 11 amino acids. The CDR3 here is CSATPRTEQYF. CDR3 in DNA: TGCAGTGCCACGCCTAGGACCGAGCAGTACTTC.

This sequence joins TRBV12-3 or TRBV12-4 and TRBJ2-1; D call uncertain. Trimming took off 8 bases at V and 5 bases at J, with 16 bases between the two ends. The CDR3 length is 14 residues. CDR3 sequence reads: CASCTTAYHNEQFF. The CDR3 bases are TGTGCCAGCTGCACTACGGCCTACCACAATGAGCAGTTCTTC.

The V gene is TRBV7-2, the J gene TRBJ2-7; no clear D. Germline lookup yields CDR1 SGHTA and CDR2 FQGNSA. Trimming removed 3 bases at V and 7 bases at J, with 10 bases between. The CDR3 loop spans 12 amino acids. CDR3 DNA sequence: TGTGCCAGCAGCTTCCCGCGGAATGAGCAGTACTTC. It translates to CASSFPRNEQYF.